This entry lists 25 T cell receptor beta chains sequenced from one sample in a study of technical replicates of blood from a few donors. The assay was immunoSEQ multiplex PCR, and TCRdb's table has in-frame clones only and misses some. Among some 64,000 clones listed, 75% to 90% were seen once. The specimen was PBMCs. These receptors were collected from a human donor in good health. Some clones in this sample may be carry-over from other donors' samples.

The chain recombines TRBV12-5 with TRBJ2-5; TRBD2 might be the D (5 bases). Trimming cost V 6 bases and J 7 bases, with 18 bases left between them. This CDR3 is 14 amino acids long. Germline-derived CDR1 and CDR2 are LGHNT and FRNRAP. CDR3 protein: CASGQGGIERTQYF. CDR3 DNA sequence: TGTGCTAGTGGCCAAGGAGGCATCGAGAGGACCCAGTACTTC.

This chain joins TRBV2 and TRBJ2-1; D call uncertain. Deletions cut 9 bases from V and 9 bases from J, with 12 bases between. Germline values: CDR1 SNHLY, CDR2 FYNNEI. This CDR3 comprises 11 residues. The CDR3 nucleotides are TGTGCCAGTCGATTGTCTAGTGAGCAGTTCTTC. Translation gives CASRLSSEQFF.

The J gene is TRBJ1-2, the V gene TRBV4-2; a weak D match, TRBD1 (5 bases). With 0 bases removed from V and 2 bases from J, the gap between germline ends came to 10 bases. CDR1 and CDR2 (germline): LGHNA, YNFKEQ. The CDR3 length is 15 residues. CDR3 protein: CASSQDQGRNYGYTF. DNA for the CDR3: TGTGCCAGCAGCCAAGATCAGGGCCGGAACTATGGCTACACCTTC.

This chain links TRBV10-3 with TRBJ2-1; 7 bases agree with TRBD1. The ends lost 8 bases at V and 8 bases at J; junction bases unmatched: 21. Germline V gene lookup returns CDR1 ENHRY and CDR2 SYGVKD. CDR3 size: 17 residues. The CDR3 protein is CAISGVGTDSLGYEQFF. Written as DNA, the CDR3 is TGTGCCATCTCTGGGGTAGGGACAGACTCACTCGGCTATGAGCAGTTCTTC.

The CDR3 sequence is CASHRDTEAFF. The CDR3 DNA follows: TGTGCCAGTCACAGGGACACTGAAGCTTTCTTT. V is TRBV19 and J is TRBJ1-1, with D perhaps TRBD1 (6 bases). Germline V gene lookup returns CDR1 LNHDA and CDR2 SQIVND (reference sequence). The CDR3 loop spans 11 amino acids. Trimming took off 8 bases at V and 3 bases at J, with 7 bases between the two ends.

The chain joins TRBV29-1 to TRBJ1-2; D is possibly TRBD1 (6 bases). The V end was cut by 7 bases, the J end by 5 bases, with 17 bases between. This CDR3 contains 13 residues. CDR1 and CDR2 (germline): SQVTM, ANQGSEA. CDR3 sequence: CSGEGGAGYGYTF. As DNA, the CDR3 is TGCAGCGGCGAGGGGGGAGCGGGGTATGGCTACACCTTC. Using reference TRBV29-1 and TRBJ1-2 for the parts outside the CDR3, the full variable domain is SAVISQKPSRDICQRGTSLTIQCQVDSQVTMMFWYRQQPGQSLTLIATANQGSEATYESGFVIDKFPISRPNLTFSTLTVSNMSPEDSSIYLCSGEGGAGYGYTFGSGTRLTVV.

The rearrangement links TRBV5-6 to TRBJ2-2; possible D gene TRBD1, 5 bases. Looked up from germline, CDR1 is SGHDT and CDR2 is YYEEEE. The CDR3 is 16 residues long. Trimming took 5 bases from V and 5 from J, leaving 19 bases between them. This CDR3 is CASSRDPGYRTGELFF. In nucleotides, the CDR3 is TGTGCCAGCAGTCGAGACCCAGGGTATAGGACCGGGGAGCTGTTTTTT.

J is TRBJ2-3 and V is TRBV30; 10 nucleotides align to TRBD2. Looked up from germline, CDR1 is GTSNPN and CDR2 is SVGIG (reference sequence). Trimming at V came to 0 bases and at J to 7 bases, leaving 1 base not matched to a gene. The CDR3 runs 13 residues. The CDR3 protein is CAWSVAGGNTQYF. The CDR3 bases are TGTGCCTGGAGTGTAGCGGGGGGGAATACGCAGTATTTT.

The chain joins TRBV19 to TRBJ1-2; D not certain. V lost 9 bases to trimming and J lost 7 bases, with 15 bases between them. The CDR3 length is 12 residues. The germline V gene encodes CDR1 LNHDA and CDR2 SQIVND (reference sequence). CDR3 coding DNA: TGTGCCAGCGGGGATTGGTCTGGTGGCTACACCTTC. Translated: CASGDWSGGYTF.

The chain links TRBV2 to TRBJ2-1; no definite D call. The germline V gene encodes CDR1 SNHLY and CDR2 FYNNEI. V was pared by 0 bases and J by 0 bases, with 9 bases between. The CDR3 runs to 16 residues. The CDR3 spells CASSEAQESSYNEQFF. For the CDR3, the DNA is TGTGCCAGCAGTGAAGCGCAAGAGAGCTCCTACAATGAGCAGTTCTTC. The variable domain in full, completed from reference TRBV2 and TRBJ2-1, reads EPEVTQTPSHQVTQMGQEVILRCVPISNHLYFYWYRQILGQKVEFLVSFYNNEISEKSEIFDDQFSVERPDGSNFTLKIRSTKLEDSAMYFCASSEAQESSYNEQFFGPGTRLTVL.

V is TRBV7-3 and J is TRBJ2-3, with 12 bases matching TRBD2. Germline CDR1 reads SGHTA; CDR2 reads FQGTGA. J gave up 2 bases and V 2 bases, and 5 bases lay outside the gene matches. The length of the CDR3 is 17 residues. In nucleotides, the CDR3 is TGTGCCAGCAGCTTAGAACTAGCGGGGGGTGTCACAGATACGCAGTATTTT. Its translation: CASSLELAGGVTDTQYF.

This clone was seen more than once but under ten times. The chain has TRBV4-2 and TRBJ1-1; a weak D match, TRBD1 (5 bases). The length of the CDR3 is 15 residues. V lost 4 bases, J lost 3 bases, and 15 bases lay in between. Per the germline V gene, CDR1 is LGHNA and CDR2 is YNFKEQ. CDR3 protein: CASSPGAGVDTEAFF. CDR3 in DNA: TGTGCCAGCAGCCCTGGGGCGGGAGTGGACACTGAAGCTTTCTTT.

This clone was detected once. This chain links TRBV5-4 with TRBJ2-2; TRBD1 might be the D (5 bases). Trimming shortened V by 4 bases and J by 1 base, and 11 bases separated the two germline ends. This CDR3 region has 15 residues. CDR1 and CDR2 from the germline V gene are SGHNT and YYREEE (reference sequence). CDR3 amino acids: CASSPDRRNTGELFF. The CDR3, as DNA: TGTGCCAGCAGCCCCGACAGAAGGAACACCGGGGAGCTGTTTTTT.

The genes are TRBV19 and TRBJ1-6; 11 bases agree with TRBD1. Germline CDR1 is LNHDA and CDR2 is SQIVND (reference sequence). With V trimmed by 6 bases and J by 10 bases, 11 bases remained unmatched. This CDR3 has 16 residues. CDR3 nucleotides: TGTGCCAGTAGCTCTACTACGGGGACAGGGGGATCACCCCTCCACTTT. It encodes CASSSTTGTGGSPLHF.

J is TRBJ2-3 and V is TRBV7-3, with D possibly being TRBD2 (5 bases). Trimming left V 5 bases short and J 10 bases short, with 13 bases between. CDR3 length: 12 residues. The V gene's germline CDR1 is SGHTA and CDR2 FQGTGA. The CDR3 coding sequence is TGTGCCAGCAGCACAAAACTCGGGGCGCAGTATTTT. Protein: CASSTKLGAQYF.

This clone was seen only a few times. V gene TRBV25-1 combines with J gene TRBJ1-1; maybe TRBD1 (5 bases). The V end was cut by 4 bases, the J end by 7 bases, with 13 bases between. This CDR3 region has 13 residues. Per the germline V gene, CDR1 is MGHDK and CDR2 is SYGVNS. For the CDR3, the DNA is TGTGCCAGCAGTGGGAATTGGGGCCATGAAGCTTTCTTT. Translating gives CASSGNWGHEAFF.

The gene calls are TRBV27 and TRBJ1-2, with a tentative D call TRBD1 (5 bases). CDR1 and CDR2 from the germline V gene are MNHEY and SMNVEV (reference sequence). V was clipped by 2 bases and J by 0 bases, with 7 bases between them. CDR3 length: 14 residues. CDR3 sequence: CASSLRGSNYGYTF. The CDR3 region has the DNA TGTGCCAGCAGTTTAAGGGGATCTAACTATGGCTACACCTTC.

This chain connects TRBV6-6 to TRBJ1-2; no reliable D call. With 6 bases removed from V and 4 bases from J, the gap between germline ends came to 9 bases. The CDR3 runs to 12 residues. CDR1 is MNHNY, CDR2 SVGAGI, per germline (reference sequence). The CDR3 sequence: CASSLAVYGYTF. CDR3 nucleotides: TGTGCCAGCAGCCTAGCGGTCTATGGCTACACCTTC.

The chain uses TRBV5-4 and TRBJ2-7; 10 nucleotides line up with TRBD1. V was clipped by 3 bases and J by 1 base; unmatched bases: 1. Per germline, CDR1 SGHNT and CDR2 YYREEE (reference sequence). The CDR3 runs to 14 residues. CDR3 DNA sequence: TGTGCCAGCAGCTGGGACAGGGGTTCCTACGAGCAGTACTTC. Its protein is CASSWDRGSYEQYF.

V gene TRBV10-3 combines with J gene TRBJ2-7; TRBD2 agrees at 9 bases. This CDR3 has 14 amino acids. Looked up from germline, CDR1 is ENHRY and CDR2 is SYGVKD. V dropped 7 bases and J dropped 3; count of bases not matched to a gene: 7. The CDR3 region is CAINGGGAFYEQYF. CDR3 sequence (DNA): TGTGCCATCAACGGCGGGGGGGCTTTCTACGAGCAGTACTTC.

The rearrangement joins TRBV7-9 to TRBJ2-1, with TRBD1 as a possible D gene (5 bases). Trimming pared 1 base from V and 15 bases from J, leaving 13 bases between. The CDR3 runs to 12 residues. Germline assignment: CDR1 SEHNR and CDR2 FQNEAQ (reference sequence). CDR3 nucleotides: TGTGCCAGCAGCTTAGATGCAGGGCGTCGGTTCTTC. As protein: CASSLDAGRRFF.

This chain uses TRBV6-5 with TRBJ1-2, with 7 positions matching TRBD1. The length of the CDR3 is 15 residues. Per germline, CDR1 MNHEY and CDR2 SVGAGI. J gave up 8 bases and V 5 bases, and 14 bases lay outside the gene matches. The CDR3 is CASSATGSRGSGYTF. The CDR3, as DNA: TGTGCCAGCAGTGCGACCGGGTCCAGGGGGAGCGGCTACACCTTC.

In DNA, the CDR3 is TGTGCCAGCAGCTTGGGGACAGGGTCGGTCGGGGAGCTGTTTTTT. Its translation is CASSLGTGSVGELFF. The V call is TRBV7-9, the J call TRBJ2-2; TRBD1 matches at 9 bases. Germline assignment: CDR1 SEHNR and CDR2 FQNEAQ (reference sequence). J was trimmed by 7 bases and V by 3 bases; bases with no gene match: 6. The length of the CDR3 is 15 residues. The whole variable domain, filled in from reference TRBV7-9 and TRBJ2-2, reads DTGVSQNPRHKITKRGQNVTFRCDPISEHNRLYWYRQTLGQGPEFLTYFQNEAQLEKSRLLSDRFSAERPKGSFSTLEIQRTEQGDSAMYLCASSLGTGSVGELFFGEGSRLTVL.

This clone was detected a few times. The V gene is TRBV5-1, the J gene TRBJ1-2; 12 nucleotides match TRBD1. The germline gives CDR1 SGHRS, CDR2 YFSETQ. The V segment lost 4 bases and the J segment 8 bases; nucleotides outside the gene matches: 9. CDR3 length equals 15 residues. CDR3 DNA: TGCGCCAGCAGCAAAGGGACAGGGGGCGCGTTAGGCTACACCTTC. This encodes CASSKGTGGALGYTF.

The chain is built from TRBV5-6 and TRBJ1-2; D is perhaps TRBD1 (5 bases). V dropped 4 bases and J dropped 6 bases, with 25 bases sitting between them. CDR1 is SGHDT and CDR2 is YYEEEE in the germline V gene. The CDR3 extends over 17 amino acids. As DNA, the CDR3 is TGTGCCAGCAGCGGGGGGACGGGACGGAGGTTTGTCGATGGCTACACCTTC. Translation: CASSGGTGRRFVDGYTF.